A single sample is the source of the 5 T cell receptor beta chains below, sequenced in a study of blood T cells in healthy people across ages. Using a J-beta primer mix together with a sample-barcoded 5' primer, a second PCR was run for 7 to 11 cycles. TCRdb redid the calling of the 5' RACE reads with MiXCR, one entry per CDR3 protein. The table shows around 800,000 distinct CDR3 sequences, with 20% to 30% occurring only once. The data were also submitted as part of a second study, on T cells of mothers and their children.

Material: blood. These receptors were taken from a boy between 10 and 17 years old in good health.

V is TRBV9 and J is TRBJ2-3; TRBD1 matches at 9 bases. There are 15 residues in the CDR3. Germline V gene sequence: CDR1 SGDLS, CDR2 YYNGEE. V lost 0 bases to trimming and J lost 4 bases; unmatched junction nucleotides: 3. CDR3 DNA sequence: TGTGCCAGCAGCGTAGGGGGACAGGGCCCAGATACGCAGTATTTT. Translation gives CASSVGGQGPDTQYF.

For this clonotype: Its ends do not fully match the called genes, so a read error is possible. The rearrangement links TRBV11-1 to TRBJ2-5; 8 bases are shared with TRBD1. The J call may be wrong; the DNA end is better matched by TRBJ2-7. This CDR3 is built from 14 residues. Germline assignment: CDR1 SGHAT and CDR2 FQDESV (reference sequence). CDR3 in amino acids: CSSSDSTGDYEQYF. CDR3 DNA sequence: TGTTCCAGCAGCGATTCGACAGGGGACTACGAGCAGTACTTC.

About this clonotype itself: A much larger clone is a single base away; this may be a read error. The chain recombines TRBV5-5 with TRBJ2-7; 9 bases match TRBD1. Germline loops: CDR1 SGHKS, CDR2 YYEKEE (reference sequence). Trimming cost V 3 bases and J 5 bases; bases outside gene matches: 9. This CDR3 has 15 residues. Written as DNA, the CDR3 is TGTGCCAGCAGCTCGTCTAGGACAGGGGCCCACGAGCAGTACTTC. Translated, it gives CASSSSRTGAHEQYF. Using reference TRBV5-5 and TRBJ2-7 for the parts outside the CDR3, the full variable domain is DAGVTQSPTHLIKTRGQQVTLRCSPISGHKSVSWYQQVLGQGPQFIFQYYEKEERGRGNFPDRFSARQFPNYSSELNVNALLLGDSALYLCASSSSRTGAHEQYFGPGTRLTVT.

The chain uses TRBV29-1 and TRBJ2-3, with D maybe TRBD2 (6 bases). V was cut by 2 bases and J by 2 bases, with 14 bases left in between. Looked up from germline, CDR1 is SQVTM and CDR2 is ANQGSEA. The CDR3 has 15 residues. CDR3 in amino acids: CSVEIADPNTDTQYF. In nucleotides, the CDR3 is TGCAGCGTTGAAATAGCGGATCCAAACACAGATACGCAGTATTTT.

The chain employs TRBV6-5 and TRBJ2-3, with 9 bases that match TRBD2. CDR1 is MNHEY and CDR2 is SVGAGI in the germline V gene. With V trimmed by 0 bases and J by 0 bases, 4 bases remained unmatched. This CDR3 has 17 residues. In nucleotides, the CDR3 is TGTGCCAGCAGTTACTCTTCTAGCGGGGCGAGCACAGATACGCAGTATTTT. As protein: CASSYSSSGASTDTQYF.